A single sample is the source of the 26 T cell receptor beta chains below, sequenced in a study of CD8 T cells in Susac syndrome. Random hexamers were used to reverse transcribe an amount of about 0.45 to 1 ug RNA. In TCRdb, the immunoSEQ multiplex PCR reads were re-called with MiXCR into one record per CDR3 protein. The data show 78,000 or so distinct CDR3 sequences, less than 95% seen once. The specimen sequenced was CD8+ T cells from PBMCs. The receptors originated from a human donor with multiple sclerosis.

CDR3 loop: CASSYSRVAGDYEQYF. For the CDR3, the DNA is TGTGCCAGCAGTTACTCGAGAGTGGCGGGGGACTACGAGCAGTACTTC. The chain joins TRBV6-2 or TRBV6-3 to TRBJ2-7, with 7 bases identical to TRBD2. The CDR3 spans 16 residues. Per the germline V gene, CDR1 is MNHEY and CDR2 is SVGEGT. Unmatched junction bases numbered 8, after V lost 0 bases and J lost 3 bases.

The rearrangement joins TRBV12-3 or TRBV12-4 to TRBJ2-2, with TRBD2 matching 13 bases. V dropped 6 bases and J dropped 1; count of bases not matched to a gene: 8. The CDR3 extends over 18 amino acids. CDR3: CASRPGLAGIRNTGELFF. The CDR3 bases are TGTGCCAGCAGACCGGGACTAGCGGGAATCCGGAACACCGGGGAGCTGTTTTTT.

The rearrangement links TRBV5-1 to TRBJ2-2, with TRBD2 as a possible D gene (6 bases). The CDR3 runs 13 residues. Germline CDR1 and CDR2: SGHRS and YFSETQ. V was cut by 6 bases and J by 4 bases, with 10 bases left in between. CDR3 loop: CASKLAGTGELFF. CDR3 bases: TGCGCCAGCAAACTAGCTGGCACCGGGGAGCTGTTTTTT.

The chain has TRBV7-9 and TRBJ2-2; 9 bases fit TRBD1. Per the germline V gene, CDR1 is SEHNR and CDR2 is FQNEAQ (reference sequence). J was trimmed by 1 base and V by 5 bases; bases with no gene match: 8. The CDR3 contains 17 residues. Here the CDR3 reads CASSGRDREGNTGELFF. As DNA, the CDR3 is TGTGCCAGCAGCGGCCGGGACAGGGAAGGGAACACCGGGGAGCTGTTTTTT.

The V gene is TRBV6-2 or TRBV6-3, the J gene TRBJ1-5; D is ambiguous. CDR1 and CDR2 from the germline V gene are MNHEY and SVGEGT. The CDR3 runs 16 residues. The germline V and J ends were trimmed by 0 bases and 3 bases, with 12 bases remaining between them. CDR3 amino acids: CASSYSLAPSNQPQHF. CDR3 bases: TGTGCCAGCAGTTACTCGTTGGCCCCTTCCAATCAGCCCCAGCATTTT.

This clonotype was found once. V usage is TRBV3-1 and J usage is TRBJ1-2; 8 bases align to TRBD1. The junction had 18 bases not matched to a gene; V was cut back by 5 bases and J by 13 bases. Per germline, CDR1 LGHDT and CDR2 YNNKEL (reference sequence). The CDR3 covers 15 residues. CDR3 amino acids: CASSVTWTNRGAATF. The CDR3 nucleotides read TGTGCCAGCAGCGTAACTTGGACGAACAGGGGGGCAGCCACCTTC.

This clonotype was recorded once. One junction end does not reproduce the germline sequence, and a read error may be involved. CDR3 sequence reads: CASSFQGITEVFF. The CDR3 nucleotides read TGTGCCAGCAGTTTCCAGGGAATCACTGAAGTTTTCTTT. The chain has TRBV27 and TRBJ1-1, with D possibly matching TRBD1 (5 bases). The CDR3 sequence is 13 residues long. Germline assignment: CDR1 MNHEY and CDR2 SMNVEV (reference sequence).

This chain's CDR3 is CASRQRTGAPEAFF. The CDR3 nucleotides read TGTGCCAGCAGGCAAAGGACAGGGGCCCCTGAAGCTTTCTTT. The chain joins TRBV7-9 to TRBJ1-1; 9 nucleotides line up with TRBD1. The germline CDR1 and CDR2 sequences are SEHNR and FQNEAQ (reference sequence). CDR3 length equals 14 residues. V gave up 6 bases and J gave up 6 bases; unmatched junction bases: 8.

CDR3 coding DNA: TGTGCCAGCAGTCCCTCCTCAGCCAAAAACATTCAGTACTTC. This translates into CASSPSSAKNIQYF. V usage is TRBV27 and J usage is TRBJ2-4; D is uncertain. Germline CDR1 and CDR2: MNHEY and SMNVEV (reference sequence). The CDR3 runs 14 residues. V was trimmed by 5 bases and J by 0 bases, leaving 8 bases between them.

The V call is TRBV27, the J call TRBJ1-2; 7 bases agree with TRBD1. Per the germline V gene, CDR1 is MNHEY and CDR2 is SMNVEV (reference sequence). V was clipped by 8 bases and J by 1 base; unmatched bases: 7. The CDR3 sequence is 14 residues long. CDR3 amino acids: CASAQGGFNYGYTF. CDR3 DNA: TGTGCCAGCGCCCAGGGGGGATTTAACTATGGCTACACCTTC.

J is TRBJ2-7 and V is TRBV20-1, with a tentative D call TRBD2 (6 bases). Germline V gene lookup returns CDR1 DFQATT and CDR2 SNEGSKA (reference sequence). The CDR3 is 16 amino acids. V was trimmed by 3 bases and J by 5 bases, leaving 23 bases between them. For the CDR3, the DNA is TGCAGTGCTAGTGCTCCCCGGGAGTTAGTCGTCGACGAGCAGTACTTC. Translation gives CSASAPRELVVDEQYF.

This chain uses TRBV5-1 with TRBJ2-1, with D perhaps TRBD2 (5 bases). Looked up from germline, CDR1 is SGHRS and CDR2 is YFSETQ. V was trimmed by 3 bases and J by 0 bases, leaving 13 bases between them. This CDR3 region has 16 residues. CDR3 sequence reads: CASSSGIPSSYNEQFF. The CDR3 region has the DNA TGCGCCAGCAGCTCGGGGATCCCTAGCTCCTACAATGAGCAGTTCTTC.

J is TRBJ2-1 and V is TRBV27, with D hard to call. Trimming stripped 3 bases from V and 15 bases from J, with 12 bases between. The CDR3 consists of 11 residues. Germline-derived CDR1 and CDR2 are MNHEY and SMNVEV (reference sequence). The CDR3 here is CASSLGDSMFF. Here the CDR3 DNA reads TGTGCCAGCAGTTTGGGCGACTCGATGTTCTTC.

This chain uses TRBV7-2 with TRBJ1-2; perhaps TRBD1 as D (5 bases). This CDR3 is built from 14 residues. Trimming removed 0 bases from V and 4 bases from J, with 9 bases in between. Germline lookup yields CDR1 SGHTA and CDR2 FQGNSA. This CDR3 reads CASSLAGRVYGYTF. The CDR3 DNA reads TGTGCCAGCAGCTTAGCGGGCAGGGTCTATGGCTACACCTTC.

CDR3 nucleotides: TGTGCCAGCAGTCGGGACGGAGATACGCAGTATTTT. This gives the protein CASSRDGDTQYF. V usage is TRBV27 and J usage is TRBJ2-3; D assignment may be TRBD1 or TRBD2 (5 bases each). The ends were cut back, 5 bases at V and 5 bases at J, with 8 bases in the middle. The CDR3 sequence is 12 residues long. The germline V gene has CDR1 MNHEY and CDR2 SMNVEV (reference sequence).

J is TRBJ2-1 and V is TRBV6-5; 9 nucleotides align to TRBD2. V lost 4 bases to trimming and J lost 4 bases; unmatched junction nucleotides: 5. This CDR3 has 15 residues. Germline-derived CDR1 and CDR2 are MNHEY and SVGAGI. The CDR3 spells CASSLTSGAYNEQFF. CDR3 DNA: TGTGCCAGCAGTTTGACTAGCGGAGCTTACAATGAGCAGTTCTTC.

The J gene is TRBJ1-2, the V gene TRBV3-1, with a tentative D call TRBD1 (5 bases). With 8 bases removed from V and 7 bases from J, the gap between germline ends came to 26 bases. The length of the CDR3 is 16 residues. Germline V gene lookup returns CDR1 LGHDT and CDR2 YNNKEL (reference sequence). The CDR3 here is CASSQEEGSGVPGYTF. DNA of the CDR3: TGTGCCAGCTCCCAAGAGGAAGGGTCGGGGGTCCCTGGCTACACCTTC.

CDR3 sequence: CASSQILAGSNEQYF. The CDR3 nucleotides are TGTGCCAGCAGCCAAATCCTAGCGGGATCCAACGAGCAGTACTTC. The rearrangement uses TRBV3-1 and TRBJ2-7; 9 bases fit TRBD2. This CDR3 has 15 residues. CDR1 LGHDT and CDR2 YNNKEL come from the germline V gene (reference sequence). Trimming cost V 2 bases and J 5 bases; bases outside gene matches: 7.

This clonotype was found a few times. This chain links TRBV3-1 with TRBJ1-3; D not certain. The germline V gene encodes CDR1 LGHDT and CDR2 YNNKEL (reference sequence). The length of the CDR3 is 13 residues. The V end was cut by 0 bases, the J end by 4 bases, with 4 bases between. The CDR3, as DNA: TGTGCCAGCAGCCAAGATCGAGGAAACACCATATATTTT. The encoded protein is CASSQDRGNTIYF. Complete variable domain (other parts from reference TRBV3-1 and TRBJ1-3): DTAVSQTPKYLVTQMGNDKSIKCEQNLGHDTMYWYKQDSKKFLKIMFSYNNKELIINETVPNRFSPKSPDKAHLNLHINSLELGDSAVYFCASSQDRGNTIYFGEGSWLTVV.

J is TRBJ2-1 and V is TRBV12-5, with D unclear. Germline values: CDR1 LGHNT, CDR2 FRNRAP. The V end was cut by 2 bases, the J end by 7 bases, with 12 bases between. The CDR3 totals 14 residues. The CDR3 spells CASGLPTLGNEQFF. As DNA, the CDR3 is TGTGCTAGTGGTTTGCCAACTTTAGGGAATGAGCAGTTCTTC.

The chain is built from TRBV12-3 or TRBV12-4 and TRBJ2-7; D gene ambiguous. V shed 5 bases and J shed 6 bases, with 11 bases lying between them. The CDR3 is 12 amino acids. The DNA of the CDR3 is TGTGCCAGCAGTCCGGACGGATCCGAGCAGTACTTC. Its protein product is CASSPDGSEQYF.

The CDR3 DNA reads as TGTGCCAGCAGTCAGAGGGTCAGGGAGGATAAGACCCAGTACTTC. This translates into CASSQRVREDKTQYF. The genes are TRBV6-6 and TRBJ2-5, with a possible D match to TRBD2 (6 bases). The length of the CDR3 is 15 residues. The germline CDR1 and CDR2 sequences are MNHNY and SVGAGI (reference sequence). Trimming took off 5 bases at V and 6 bases at J, with 19 bases between the two ends.

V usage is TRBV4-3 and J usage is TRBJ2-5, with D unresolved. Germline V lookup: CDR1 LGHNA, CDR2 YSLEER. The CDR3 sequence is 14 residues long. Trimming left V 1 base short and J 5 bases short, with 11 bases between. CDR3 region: CASSQGSASETQYF. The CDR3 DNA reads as TGCGCCAGCAGCCAAGGGTCGGCATCGGAGACCCAGTACTTC.

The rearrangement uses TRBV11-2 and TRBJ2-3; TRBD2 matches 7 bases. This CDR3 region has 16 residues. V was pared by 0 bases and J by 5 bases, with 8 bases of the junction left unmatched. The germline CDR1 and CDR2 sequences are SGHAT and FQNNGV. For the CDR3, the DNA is TGTGCCAGCAGCTTAGATCCGGCTAGCGGACGAGATACGCAGTATTTT. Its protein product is CASSLDPASGRDTQYF.

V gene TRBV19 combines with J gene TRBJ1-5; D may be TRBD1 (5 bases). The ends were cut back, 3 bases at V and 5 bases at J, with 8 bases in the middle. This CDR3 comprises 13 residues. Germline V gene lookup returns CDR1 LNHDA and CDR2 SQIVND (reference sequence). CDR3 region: CASSIRADQPQHF. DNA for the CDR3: TGTGCCAGTAGTATCAGGGCTGATCAGCCCCAGCATTTT.

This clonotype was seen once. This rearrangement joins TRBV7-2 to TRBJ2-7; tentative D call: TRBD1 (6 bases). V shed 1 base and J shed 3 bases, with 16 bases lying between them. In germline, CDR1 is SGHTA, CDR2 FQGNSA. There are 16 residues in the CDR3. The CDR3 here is CASSLDRTDLDYEQYF. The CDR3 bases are TGTGCCAGCAGCTTAGATCGGACAGACTTGGACTACGAGCAGTACTTC.